This T cell receptor (beta chain) was found in a study of cytomegalovirus exposure and HLA in healthy donors. Turning to the study itself: Ancestry clustering placed roughly 86% of 350 to 500 genotyped donors in the Caucasian-associated cluster.

Per the germline V gene, CDR1 is KGHSH and CDR2 is LQKENI. The CDR3 covers 17 residues. Regarding this clone: The junction differs from germline at one of its ends, possibly a read error.

With 60 Vbeta and 13 Jbeta primers, the PCR was carried out. Generated by immunoSEQ multiplex PCR, the TCRdb table keeps only in-frame clones and is missing some. The table has about 180,000 clones, around 80% seen once; the top ten hold around 3.4%. J is TRBJ2-3 and V is TRBV18, with 16 bases fitting TRBD2. Sequencing input: PBMCs. The clonotype comes from a woman aged 55-75 years in good health and CMV-seropositive. CDR3 in amino acids: CASSPPGLAGGTDTQYF. In DNA, the CDR3 is TGTGCCAGCTCCCCACCGGGACTAGCGGGAGGGACAGATACGCAGTATTTT.